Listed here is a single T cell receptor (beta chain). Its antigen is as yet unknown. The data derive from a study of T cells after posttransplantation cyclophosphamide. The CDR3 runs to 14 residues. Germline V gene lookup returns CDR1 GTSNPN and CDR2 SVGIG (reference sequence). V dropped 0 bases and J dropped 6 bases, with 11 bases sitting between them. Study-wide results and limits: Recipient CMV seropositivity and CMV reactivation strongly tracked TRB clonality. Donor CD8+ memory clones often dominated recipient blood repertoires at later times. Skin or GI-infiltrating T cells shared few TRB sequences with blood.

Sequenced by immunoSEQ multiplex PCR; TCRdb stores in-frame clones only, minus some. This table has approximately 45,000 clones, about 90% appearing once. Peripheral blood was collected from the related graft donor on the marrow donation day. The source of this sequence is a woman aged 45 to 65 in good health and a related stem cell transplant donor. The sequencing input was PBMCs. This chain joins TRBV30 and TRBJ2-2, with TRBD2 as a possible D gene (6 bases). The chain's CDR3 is CAWSVGGVAGELFF. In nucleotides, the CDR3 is TGTGCCTGGAGTGTGGGGGGAGTCGCCGGGGAGCTGTTTTTT.